This TCR beta chain derives from a study of T-cell reconstitution after alpha-beta-depleted transplantation in children (dated by TCRdb to about 2016). As for the study more broadly: The study quantitatively tracked T-cell immune reconstitution after TCRalphabeta/CD19-depleted allogeneic hematopoietic cell transplantation in children using TCR repertoire profiling.

The germline V gene provides CDR1 SQVTM and CDR2 ANQGSEA. There are 11 amino acids in the CDR3, from cysteine to phenylalanine inclusive. Left in the record is the CDR3 DNA by itself, 33 bases read in frame from the first base. V is cut by 7 bases and J by 6 bases, and the space between the germline ends is 12 bases. The method was PCR. Sequencing was performed on an Illumina HiSeq 2500. TCR library preparation used molecular barcoding, with unique molecular identifiers applied to normalize quantification of the TCRbeta repertoire. The raw public data were reprocessed by TCRdb itself: fastp quality trimming at Q25, MiXCR clonotype calling, in-frame beta chains only. Here each entry gathers all rows of one CDR3 protein and keeps the most common genes and DNA. A total of 350,000 to 400,000 distinct CDR3 sequences appear in this sample, 10% to 15% of them only once. The ten largest account for over 3.5% of the sample.

For this clonotype: No antigen is known for it. No base quality values were provided; no much bigger clone lies one nucleotide off.

This sequence was found in a human donor who donated a stem cell graft to a child with Fanconi anemia. The sample was PBMCs, taken from the stem cell graft. The chain is made from TRBV29-1 and TRBJ1-1, with no reliable assignment of the D segment. At the DNA level, the sequence is TGCAGCGCCCTGTACGAGGCTGAAGCTTTCTTT. This is translated as CSALYEAEAFF.